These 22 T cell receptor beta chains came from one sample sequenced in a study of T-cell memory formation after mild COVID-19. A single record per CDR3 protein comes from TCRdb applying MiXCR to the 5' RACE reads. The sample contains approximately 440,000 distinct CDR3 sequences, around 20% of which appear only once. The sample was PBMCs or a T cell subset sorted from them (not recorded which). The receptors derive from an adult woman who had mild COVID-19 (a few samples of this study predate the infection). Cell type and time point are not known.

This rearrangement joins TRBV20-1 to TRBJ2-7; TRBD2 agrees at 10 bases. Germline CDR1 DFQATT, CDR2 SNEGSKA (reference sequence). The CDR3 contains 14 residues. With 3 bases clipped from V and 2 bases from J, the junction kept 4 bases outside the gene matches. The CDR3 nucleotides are TGCAGTGCTAGTTCACTAGCGGGGACCTACGAGCAGTACTTC. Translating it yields CSASSLAGTYEQYF.

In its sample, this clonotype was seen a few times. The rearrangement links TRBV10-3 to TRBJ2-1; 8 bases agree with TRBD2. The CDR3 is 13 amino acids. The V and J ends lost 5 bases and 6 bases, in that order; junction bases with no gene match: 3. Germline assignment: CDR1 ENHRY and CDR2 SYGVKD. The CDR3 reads CAISLAGGNEQFF. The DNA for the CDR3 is TGTGCCATCAGTCTAGCGGGCGGCAATGAGCAGTTCTTC.

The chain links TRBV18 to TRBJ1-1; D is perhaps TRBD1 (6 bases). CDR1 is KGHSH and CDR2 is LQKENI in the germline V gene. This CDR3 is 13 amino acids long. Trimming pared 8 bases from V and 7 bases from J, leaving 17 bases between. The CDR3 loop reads CASLVALDSEAFF. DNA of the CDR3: TGTGCCAGCCTCGTCGCGCTGGACAGTGAAGCTTTCTTT. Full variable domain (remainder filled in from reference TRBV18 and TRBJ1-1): NAGVMQNPRHLVRRRGQEARLRCSPMKGHSHVYWYRQLPEEGLKFMVYLQKENIIDESGMPKERFSAEFPKEGPSILRIQQVVRGDSAAYFCASLVALDSEAFFGQGTRLTVV.

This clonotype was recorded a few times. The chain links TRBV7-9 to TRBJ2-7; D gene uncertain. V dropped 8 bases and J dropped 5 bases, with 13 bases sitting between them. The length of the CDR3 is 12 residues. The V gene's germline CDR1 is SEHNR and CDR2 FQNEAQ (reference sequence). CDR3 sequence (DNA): TGTGCCAGCGGCCGCCGGACGGACGAGCAGTACTTC. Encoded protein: CASGRRTDEQYF.

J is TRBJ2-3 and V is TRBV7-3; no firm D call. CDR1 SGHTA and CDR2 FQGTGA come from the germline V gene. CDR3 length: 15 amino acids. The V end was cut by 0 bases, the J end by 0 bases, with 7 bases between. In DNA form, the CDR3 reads TGTGCCAGCAGCTTAACCGTACGGAGCACAGATACGCAGTATTTT. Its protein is CASSLTVRSTDTQYF.

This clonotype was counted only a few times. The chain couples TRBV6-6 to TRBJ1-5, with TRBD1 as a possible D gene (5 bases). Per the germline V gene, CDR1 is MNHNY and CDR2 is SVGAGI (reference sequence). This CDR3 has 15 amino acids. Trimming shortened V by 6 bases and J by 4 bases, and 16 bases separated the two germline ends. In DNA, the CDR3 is TGTGCCAGCAGGTTCGGGACCGAACTAAATCAGCCCCAGCATTTT. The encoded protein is CASRFGTELNQPQHF.

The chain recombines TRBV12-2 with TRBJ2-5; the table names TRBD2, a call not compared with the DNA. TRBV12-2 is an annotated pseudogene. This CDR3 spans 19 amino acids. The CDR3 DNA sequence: TGTGCAAGTCGCTTAGCCCTGGTGAGACTAGCGGTGTACCAAGAGACCCAGTACTTC. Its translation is CASRLALVRLAVYQETQYF.

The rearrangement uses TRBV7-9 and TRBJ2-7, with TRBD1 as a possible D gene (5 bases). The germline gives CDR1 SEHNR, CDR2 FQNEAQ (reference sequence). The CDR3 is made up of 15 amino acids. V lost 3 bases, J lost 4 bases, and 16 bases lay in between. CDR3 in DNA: TGTGCCAGCAGCTTGCCGCAGGGCTCCAAATACGAGCAGTACTTC. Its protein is CASSLPQGSKYEQYF.

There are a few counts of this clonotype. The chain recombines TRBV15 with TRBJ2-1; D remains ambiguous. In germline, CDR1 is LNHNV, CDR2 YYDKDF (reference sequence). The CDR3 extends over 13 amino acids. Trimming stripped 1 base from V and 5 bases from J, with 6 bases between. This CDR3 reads CATSRVAHNEQFF. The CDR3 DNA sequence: TGTGCCACCAGCAGAGTAGCCCACAATGAGCAGTTCTTC.

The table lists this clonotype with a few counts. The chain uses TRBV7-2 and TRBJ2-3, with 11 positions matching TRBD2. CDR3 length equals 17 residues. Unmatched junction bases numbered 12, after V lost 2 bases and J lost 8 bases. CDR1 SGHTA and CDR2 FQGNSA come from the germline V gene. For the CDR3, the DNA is TGTGCCAGCAGCTTAAAACTAGCGGGAGCTTTCCCCCCTACGCAGTATTTT. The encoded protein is CASSLKLAGAFPPTQYF. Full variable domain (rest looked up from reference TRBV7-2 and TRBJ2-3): GAGVSQSPSNKVTEKGKDVELRCDPISGHTALYWYRQSLGQGLEFLIYFQGNSAPDKSGLPSDRFSAERTGGSVSTLTIQRTQQEDSAVYLCASSLKLAGAFPPTQYFGPGTRLTVL.

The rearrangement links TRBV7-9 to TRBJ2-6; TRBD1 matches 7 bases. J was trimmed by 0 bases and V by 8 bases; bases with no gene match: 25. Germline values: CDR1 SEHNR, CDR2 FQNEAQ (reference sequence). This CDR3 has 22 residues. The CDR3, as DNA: TGTGCCAGCCCGCTGGTCGGGACAGCCGGGTCCAAGGTGATCTCTGGGGCCAACGTCCTGACTTTC. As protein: CASPLVGTAGSKVISGANVLTF.

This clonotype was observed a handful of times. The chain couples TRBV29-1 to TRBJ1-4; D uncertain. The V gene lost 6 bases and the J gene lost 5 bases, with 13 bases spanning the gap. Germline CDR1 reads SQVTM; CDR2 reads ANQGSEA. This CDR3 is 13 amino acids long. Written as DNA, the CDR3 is TGCAGCGTCCGGGGAGGGAGCAATGAAAAACTGTTTTTT. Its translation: CSVRGGSNEKLFF.

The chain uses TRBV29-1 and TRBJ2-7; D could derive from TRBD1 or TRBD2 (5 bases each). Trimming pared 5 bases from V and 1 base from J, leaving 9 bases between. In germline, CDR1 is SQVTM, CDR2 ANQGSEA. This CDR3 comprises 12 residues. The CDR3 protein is CSVWDGSYEQYF. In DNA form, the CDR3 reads TGCAGCGTTTGGGACGGATCCTACGAGCAGTACTTC.

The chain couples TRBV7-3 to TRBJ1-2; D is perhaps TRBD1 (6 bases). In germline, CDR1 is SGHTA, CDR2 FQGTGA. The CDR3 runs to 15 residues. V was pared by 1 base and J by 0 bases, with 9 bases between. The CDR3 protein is CASSLIGGANYGYTF. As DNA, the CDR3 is TGTGCCAGCAGCTTAATAGGGGGAGCTAACTATGGCTACACCTTC.

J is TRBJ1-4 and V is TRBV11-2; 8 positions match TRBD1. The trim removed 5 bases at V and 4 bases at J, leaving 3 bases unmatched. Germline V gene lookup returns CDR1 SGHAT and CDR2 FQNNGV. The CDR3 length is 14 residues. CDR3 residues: CASSGTGFNEKLFF. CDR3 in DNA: TGTGCCAGCAGCGGGACAGGCTTTAATGAAAAACTGTTTTTT.

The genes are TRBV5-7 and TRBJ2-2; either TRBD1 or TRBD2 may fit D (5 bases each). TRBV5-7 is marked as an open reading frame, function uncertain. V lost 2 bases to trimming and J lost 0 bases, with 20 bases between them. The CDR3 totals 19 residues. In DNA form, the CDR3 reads TGTGCCAGCAGCTTTCTACCGGGACCTACTACTACGAACACCGGGGAGCTGTTTTTT. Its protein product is CASSFLPGPTTTNTGELFF.

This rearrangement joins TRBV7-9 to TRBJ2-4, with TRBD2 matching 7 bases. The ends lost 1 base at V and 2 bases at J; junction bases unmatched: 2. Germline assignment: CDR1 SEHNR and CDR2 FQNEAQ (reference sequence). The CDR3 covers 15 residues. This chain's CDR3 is CASSLGGGTKNIQYF. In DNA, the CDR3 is TGTGCCAGCAGCTTAGGGGGGGGAACCAAAAACATTCAGTACTTC.

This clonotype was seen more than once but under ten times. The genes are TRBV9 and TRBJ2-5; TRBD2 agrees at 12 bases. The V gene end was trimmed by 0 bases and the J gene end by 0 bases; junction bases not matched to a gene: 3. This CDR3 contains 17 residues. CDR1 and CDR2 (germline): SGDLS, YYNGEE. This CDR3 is CASSVGTSGMYQETQYF. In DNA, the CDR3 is TGTGCCAGCAGCGTAGGGACTAGCGGGATGTACCAAGAGACCCAGTACTTC. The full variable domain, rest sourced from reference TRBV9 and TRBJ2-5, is DSGVTQTPKHLITATGQRVTLRCSPRSGDLSVYWYQQSLDQGLQFLIQYYNGEERAKGNILERFSAQQFPDLHSELNLSSLELGDSALYFCASSVGTSGMYQETQYFGPGTRLLVL.

The CDR3 spells CASSLAPGQSSGNTIYF. In nucleotides, the CDR3 is TGTGCCAGCAGCTTAGCTCCGGGACAGTCCTCTGGAAACACCATATATTTT. The chain has TRBV7-9 and TRBJ1-3; 7 positions match TRBD1. V shed 0 bases and J 0 bases; nucleotides not matched to a gene: 5. CDR3 length equals 17 residues. Per the germline V gene, CDR1 is SEHNR and CDR2 is FQNEAQ (reference sequence).

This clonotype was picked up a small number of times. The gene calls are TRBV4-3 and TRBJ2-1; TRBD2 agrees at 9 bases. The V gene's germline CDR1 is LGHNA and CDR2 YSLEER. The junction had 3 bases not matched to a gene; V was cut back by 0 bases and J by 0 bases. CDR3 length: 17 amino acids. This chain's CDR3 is CASSQDRLAVSYNEQFF. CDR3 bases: TGCGCCAGCAGCCAAGACAGACTAGCGGTCTCCTACAATGAGCAGTTCTTC.

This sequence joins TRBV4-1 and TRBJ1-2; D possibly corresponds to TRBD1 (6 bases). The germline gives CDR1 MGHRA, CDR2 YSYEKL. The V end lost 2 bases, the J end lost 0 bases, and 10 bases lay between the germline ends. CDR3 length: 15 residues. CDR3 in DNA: TGCGCCAGCAGCCAAACAGGGACCGCTAACTATGGCTACACCTTC. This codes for CASSQTGTANYGYTF.

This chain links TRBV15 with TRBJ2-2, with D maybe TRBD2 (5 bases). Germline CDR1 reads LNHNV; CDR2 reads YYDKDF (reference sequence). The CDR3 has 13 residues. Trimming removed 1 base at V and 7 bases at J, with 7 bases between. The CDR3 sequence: CATSRVAFGELFF. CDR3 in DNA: TGTGCCACCAGCAGAGTAGCGTTCGGGGAGCTGTTTTTT.